Sequencing of this TCR beta chain was carried out in a study of shared clonotypes between healthy human individuals. Study information: Per donor, three plates held CD4 naive cells, three held CD4 memory, two held CD8 naive and one held CD8 memory.

Study outcomes and limitations: Non-shared clonotypes displayed generation probabilities falling below those of clonotypes present in all four donors. Generally, estimated richness proved larger in naive subsets than it did in memory subsets.

Comment on this clone: The antigen remains undetermined.

The method was immunoSEQ multiplex PCR; TCRdb's version includes in-frame clones alone and lacks a portion of them. The table includes hundreds of thousands of clones, 55% to 85% detected once. The CDR3 has 16 residues. V dropped 5 bases and J dropped 1 base, with 15 bases sitting between them. Germline-derived CDR1 and CDR2 are MGHRA and YSYEKL. Every donor was a Caucasian adult from Nashville, Tennessee. The sample taken for sequencing was memory CD4+ T cells sorted from blood. Noted subset: CD45RA-negative fraction. This clonotype was sampled from a woman aged 25 to 45 in good health. This chain links TRBV4-1 with TRBJ2-1; D ambiguous. Here the CDR3 DNA reads TGCGCCAGCAGCGTTCTAGAGTTAATTTCCTACAATGAGCAGTTCTTC. This sequence encodes CASSVLELISYNEQFF.